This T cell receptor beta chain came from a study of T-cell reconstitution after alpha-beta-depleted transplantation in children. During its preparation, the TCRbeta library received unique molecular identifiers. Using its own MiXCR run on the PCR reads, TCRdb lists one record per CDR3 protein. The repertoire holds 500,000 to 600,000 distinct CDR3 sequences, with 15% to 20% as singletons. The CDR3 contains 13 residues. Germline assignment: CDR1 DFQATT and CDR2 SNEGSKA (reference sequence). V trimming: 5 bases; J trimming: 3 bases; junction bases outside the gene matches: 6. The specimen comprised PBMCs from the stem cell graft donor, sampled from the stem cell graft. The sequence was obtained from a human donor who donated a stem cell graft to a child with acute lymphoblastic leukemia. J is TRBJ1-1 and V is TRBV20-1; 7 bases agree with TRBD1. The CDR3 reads CSALTGLYTEAFF. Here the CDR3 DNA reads TGCAGTGCTTTGACAGGGCTTTACACTGAAGCTTTCTTT.